This T cell receptor (beta chain) was sequenced for a study of identical twins. As regards this clonotype: Its antigen is unidentified.

MiXCR was run by TCRdb on the 5' RACE reads, yielding one entry per CDR3 protein. The sample includes 500,000 to 600,000 distinct CDR3 sequences, roughly 21% of them seen just once. Germline V CDR1 and CDR2: KGHSH, LQKENI. CDR3 size: 14 residues. V gave up 1 base and J gave up 0 bases, with 5 bases separating them. Points from the study as a whole: Invariant T cells like MAIT and iNKT could partly confound the zero-insertion analyses. In cord blood, abundant beta clonotypes had fewer insertions; memory showed no trend. For out-of-frame beta sequences, excess twin sharing was weaker.

A further study also used this sample, focusing on T cells expressing NK-cell markers. As that study records: T cells sorted in several experiments were restricted to alpha-beta TCR T cells by an anti-gamma-delta TCR antibody.

The sequenced sample was CD4+ T cells sorted from blood. The chain couples TRBV18 to TRBJ2-3; D possibly corresponds to TRBD1 (5 bases). This clonotype was sampled from a woman younger than 35 in good health. The CDR3 sequence is CASSPRGSTDTQYF. The CDR3 coding sequence is TGTGCCAGCTCACCACGGGGCAGCACAGATACGCAGTATTTT. The full variable domain, with the rest looked up from reference TRBV18 and TRBJ2-3, is NAGVMQNPRHLVRRRGQEARLRCSPMKGHSHVYWYRQLPEEGLKFMVYLQKENIIDESGMPKERFSAEFPKEGPSILRIQQVVRGDSAAYFCASSPRGSTDTQYFGPGTRLTVL.